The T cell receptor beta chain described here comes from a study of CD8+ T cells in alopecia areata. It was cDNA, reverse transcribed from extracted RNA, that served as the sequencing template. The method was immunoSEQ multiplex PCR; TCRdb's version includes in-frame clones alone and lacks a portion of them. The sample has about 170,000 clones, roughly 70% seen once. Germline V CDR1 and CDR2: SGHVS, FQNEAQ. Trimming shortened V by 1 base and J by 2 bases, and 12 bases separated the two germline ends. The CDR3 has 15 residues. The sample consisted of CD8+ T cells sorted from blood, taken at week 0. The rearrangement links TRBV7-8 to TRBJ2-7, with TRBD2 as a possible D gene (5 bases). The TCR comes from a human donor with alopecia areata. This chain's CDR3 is CASSLVSVATYEQYF. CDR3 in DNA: TGTGCCAGCAGCTTAGTATCGGTAGCGACCTACGAGCAGTACTTC.